What follows are 20 T cell receptor beta chains derived from one specimen sequenced in a study of blood T cells in healthy people across ages. Primed by a sample-barcoded 5' primer and a J-beta primer mix, a second PCR proceeded for about 6 to 12 cycles. From the 5' RACE reads, TCRdb called clonotypes with MiXCR, one entry per CDR3 protein. The sample contains 1.4 million to 1.5 million distinct CDR3 sequences, 40% to 50% of which appear only once. The material sequenced was blood. The source of these receptors is a woman between 18 and 29 years old in good health.

J is TRBJ1-2 and V is TRBV6-2 or TRBV6-3; TRBD1 might be the D (6 bases). The CDR3 is made up of 15 amino acids. The germline gives CDR1 MNHEY, CDR2 SVGEGT. V was trimmed by 6 bases and J by 5 bases, leaving 19 bases between them. CDR3 nucleotides: TGTGCCAGCAGCCCAGGACAGCTGAGAGGGTATGGCTACACCTTC. Residues: CASSPGQLRGYGYTF.

V gene TRBV6-5 combines with J gene TRBJ1-1; D unresolved. The germline gives CDR1 MNHEY, CDR2 SVGAGI. V lost 5 bases, J lost 2 bases, and 15 bases lay in between. The CDR3 extends over 15 amino acids. CDR3 sequence (DNA): TGTGCCAGCAGTCCCCATCCTCGCACCAACACTGAAGCTTTCTTT. Amino acids: CASSPHPRTNTEAFF.

The sample holds one count of this clonotype. V is TRBV7-2 and J is TRBJ1-1; 8 bases agree with TRBD1. CDR3 size: 13 residues. V gave up 5 bases and J gave up 10 bases; unmatched junction bases: 9. Per germline, CDR1 SGHTA and CDR2 FQGNSA. CDR3 region: CASSKPRQGRAFF. The CDR3 DNA is TGTGCCAGCAGCAAGCCCCGACAGGGGCGAGCTTTCTTT.

This clonotype was seen repeatedly, ten times or more. This sequence joins TRBV28 and TRBJ1-6; 7 positions match TRBD1. Germline lookup yields CDR1 MDHEN and CDR2 SYDVKM. CDR3 length equals 16 residues. J gave up 7 bases and V 6 bases, and 12 bases lay outside the gene matches. DNA for the CDR3: TGTGCCAGCAGACTTACCCCCGGGACAGTAAATTCACCCCTCCACTTT. It specifies CASRLTPGTVNSPLHF.

This clonotype has a handful of counts. The chain carries TRBV2 and TRBJ1-2, with D possibly being TRBD1 (6 bases). Germline CDR1 reads SNHLY; CDR2 reads FYNNEI. Deletions cut 2 bases from V and 6 bases from J, with 10 bases between. This CDR3 region has 13 residues. The CDR3, as DNA: TGTGCCAGCAGTGAACACAGGGAAAATGGCTACACCTTC. Protein sequence: CASSEHRENGYTF.

V and J are TRBV30 and TRBJ2-7; tentatively, D is TRBD1 (6 bases). The V gene lost 6 bases and the J gene lost 7 bases, with 22 bases spanning the gap. The CDR3 runs 14 residues. CDR1 and CDR2 from the germline V gene are GTSNPN and SVGIG (reference sequence). The CDR3 nucleotides are TGTGCCTGTGGAGCCGGGACAACTTACAATGAGCAGTACTTC. Protein: CACGAGTTYNEQYF.

The rearrangement links TRBV7-9 to TRBJ2-4, with 16 bases fitting TRBD2. This CDR3 spans 18 amino acids. Germline V gene data show CDR1 as SEHNR and CDR2 as FQNEAQ (reference sequence). V shed 7 bases, J shed 13 bases, and the junction held 19 bases outside the gene matches. The CDR3 nucleotides are TGTGCCAGCACCCATCTGGTGGGACTAGCGGGAGGGAGTAATGAGCAGTACTTC. Translating gives CASTHLVGLAGGSNEQYF.

This clonotype was seen only a few times. CDR3 nucleotides: TGCAGTGCTAGATATGACCGGGGCGAGTACTTC. Protein product: CSARYDRGEYF. V gene TRBV20-1 combines with J gene TRBJ2-7; D is possibly TRBD1 or TRBD2 (5 bases each). Germline V gives CDR1 DFQATT, CDR2 SNEGSKA (reference sequence). Between the trimmed V and J ends, which lost 2 bases and 11 bases, there was a span of 13 bases. CDR3 length: 11 residues.

Points on this clonotype: One end of the junction fails to match germline, which may point to a read error. This chain connects TRBV6-5 to TRBJ2-5; tentatively, D is TRBD2 (5 bases). Germline CDR1 is MNHEY and CDR2 is SVGAGI. The CDR3 has 13 amino acids. CDR3 sequence: CASSDSTEAEQYF. The CDR3 bases are TGTGCCAGCAGTGACTCCACCGAAGCGGAGCAGTACTTC.

The chain couples TRBV9 to TRBJ1-1, with D tentatively TRBD1 (5 bases). Germline assignment: CDR1 SGDLS and CDR2 YYNGEE. Trimming stripped 0 bases from V and 2 bases from J, with 8 bases between. CDR3 length: 14 residues. The DNA of the CDR3 is TGTGCCAGCAGCGTAGTAGGGACTAACACTGAAGCTTTCTTT. Its translation: CASSVVGTNTEAFF.

The chain carries TRBV4-1 and TRBJ1-1; TRBD1 might be the D (6 bases). This CDR3 region has 13 residues. CDR1 is MGHRA and CDR2 is YSYEKL in the germline V gene. V gave up 6 bases and J gave up 3 bases, with 11 bases separating them. The CDR3 spells CASSQKGDTEAFF. CDR3 nucleotides: TGCGCCAGCAGTCAGAAGGGGGACACTGAAGCTTTCTTT.

Comments on this clonotype: A much larger clonotype is one base distant, so this may be a read error. The chain links TRBV7-2 to TRBJ2-1; 8 positions agree with TRBD2. Germline CDR1 and CDR2: SGHTA and FQGNSA. The CDR3 has 17 amino acids. The DNA of the CDR3 is TGTGCCAGCAGCTTAGGTTCGACTAGCGCCGCCGTGGATGAGCAGTCCTTC. As protein: CASSLGSTSAAVDEQSF. The full variable domain, its missing parts supplied by reference TRBV7-2 and TRBJ2-1, is GAGVSQSPSNKVTEKGKDVELRCDPISGHTALYWYRQSLGQGLEFLIYFQGNSAPDKSGLPSDRFSAERTGGSVSTLTIQRTQQEDSAVYLCASSLGSTSAAVDEQSFGPGTRLTVL.

This clonotype was counted between two and nine times. Here the CDR3 reads CATSGTEAFF. The CDR3 coding sequence is TGTGCCACCAGTGGCACTGAAGCTTTCTTT. The chain joins TRBV24-1 to TRBJ1-1; the D is unclear. CDR3 size: 10 residues. Germline V gene lookup returns CDR1 KGHDR and CDR2 SFDVKD. V lost 5 bases and J 4 bases, leaving 1 base between the germline ends.

This chain links TRBV5-8 with TRBJ2-3; 13 bases fit TRBD2. The CDR3 runs to 17 residues. Germline V gene lookup returns CDR1 SGHTS and CDR2 YDEGEE. The V segment lost 0 bases and the J segment 2 bases; nucleotides outside the gene matches: 3. This CDR3 is CASSLGTSGRLTDTQYF. For the CDR3, the DNA is TGTGCCAGCAGCTTGGGGACTAGCGGGAGACTCACAGATACGCAGTATTTT.

The chain recombines TRBV20-1 with TRBJ1-1, with D perhaps matching TRBD1 (6 bases). CDR3 length: 14 amino acids. V was cut by 3 bases and J by 0 bases, with 11 bases left in between. CDR1 is DFQATT and CDR2 is SNEGSKA in the germline V gene (reference sequence). CDR3 bases: TGCAGTGCTAGTGAGGGGGGGGTGAACACTGAAGCTTTCTTT. Protein sequence: CSASEGGVNTEAFF.

This clonotype was detected a few times. The chain couples TRBV2 to TRBJ2-1, with D unresolved. Germline V lookup: CDR1 SNHLY, CDR2 FYNNEI. This CDR3 spans 13 amino acids. Trimming took 4 bases from V and 5 from J, leaving 9 bases between them. CDR3 sequence (DNA): TGTGCCAGCAGTGTAGGCCGTAACAATGAGCAGTTCTTC. It translates to CASSVGRNNEQFF.

This chain joins TRBV29-1 and TRBJ1-5, with 11 bases fitting TRBD1. The CDR3 is 16 amino acids. Germline lookup yields CDR1 SQVTM and CDR2 ANQGSEA. V gave up 5 bases and J gave up 0 bases; unmatched junction bases: 6. The CDR3 DNA sequence: TGCAGCGTTAGGACAGGGGGCTCTTCTAGCAATCAGCCCCAGCATTTT. It translates to CSVRTGGSSSNQPQHF.

The gene calls are TRBV29-1 and TRBJ1-2; 7 bases map to TRBD1. CDR1 is SQVTM, CDR2 ANQGSEA, per germline. Trimming cost V 3 bases and J 4 bases; bases outside gene matches: 8. This CDR3 is 14 amino acids long. This CDR3 is CSVDKTQGSYGYTF. CDR3 DNA: TGCAGCGTTGATAAAACACAGGGGAGCTATGGCTACACCTTC.

The sample holds one count of this clonotype. The CDR3 nucleotides read TGTGCCAGCAGTTATGACGGACAGGGGGCCTCTGAAGCTTTCTTT. Translated, it gives CASSYDGQGASEAFF. This chain joins TRBV6-5 and TRBJ1-1, with TRBD1 matching over 11 bases. V trimming: 3 bases; J trimming: 6 bases; junction bases outside the gene matches: 6. The CDR3 extends over 15 amino acids. Germline assignment: CDR1 MNHEY and CDR2 SVGAGI.

V usage is TRBV6-4 and J usage is TRBJ2-2; D is perhaps TRBD2 (6 bases). Trimming removed 2 bases from V and 5 bases from J, with 18 bases in between. Per the germline V gene, CDR1 is MRHNA and CDR2 is SNTAGT. The CDR3 consists of 17 residues. This chain's CDR3 is CASSDGRGRGGTGELFF. The CDR3 nucleotides read TGTGCCAGCAGTGACGGTAGGGGCCGAGGAGGGACCGGGGAGCTGTTTTTT.